The T cell receptor (beta chain) under discussion was sequenced for a study of CD8+ T cells in alopecia areata. Once RNA had been extracted, it was reverse transcribed into cDNA to act as the sequencing template. The assay was immunoSEQ multiplex PCR, and TCRdb's table has in-frame clones only and misses some. The sample has 85,000 to 110,000 clones, around three fifths seen once. This CDR3 spans 12 amino acids. From germline, CDR1 is SGHAT and CDR2 FQNNGV. The sequenced sample consisted of CD4+ T cells sorted from blood. This TCR came from a human donor in good health. The rearrangement links TRBV11-2 to TRBJ2-3; D is unresolved. The CDR3 DNA is TGTGCGAGCTCCGTTCGGGCAGATACGCAGTATTTT. Its protein is CASSVRADTQYF.